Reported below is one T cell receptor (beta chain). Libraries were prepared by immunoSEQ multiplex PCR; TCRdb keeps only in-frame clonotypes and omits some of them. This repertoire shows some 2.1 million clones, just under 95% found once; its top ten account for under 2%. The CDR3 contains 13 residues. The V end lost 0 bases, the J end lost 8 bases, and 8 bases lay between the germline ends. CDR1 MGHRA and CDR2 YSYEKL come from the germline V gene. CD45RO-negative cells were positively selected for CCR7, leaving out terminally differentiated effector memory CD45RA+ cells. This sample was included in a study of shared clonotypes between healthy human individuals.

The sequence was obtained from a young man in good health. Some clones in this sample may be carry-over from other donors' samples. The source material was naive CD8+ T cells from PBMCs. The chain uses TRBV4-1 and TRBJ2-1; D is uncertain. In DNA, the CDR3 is TGCGCCAGCAGCCAAGAACGAGCTCATGAGCAGTTCTTC. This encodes CASSQERAHEQFF.